The table lists the clone carrying this T cell receptor beta chain with a few counts. What it binds is not known. Study-level findings and limits: In terms of TCR gene usage, tumor memory CD4+ T cells clustered together with blood and lymph node memory CD4+ cells, as well as with lymph node naive CD4+ cells.

The CDR3 contains 14 residues. Germline values: CDR1 SGHTA, CDR2 FQGTGA. After removal of 8 bases from V and 3 bases from J, the junction contained 7 bases not matched to a gene. Full-length variable regions came from constant-region reverse primers plus semi-nested Nested Universal Primer A PCR. Via MiXCR, TCRdb re-called the 5' RACE reads, giving one row per CDR3 protein. The sample has about 40,000 distinct CDR3 sequences; about 20% are singletons. The specimen sequenced was naive CD4+ T cells sorted from a lymph node. Subset noted: naive CD4+ T cells, CD4+CD45RA+CD25-. The origin of this receptor is a female donor with breast cancer. The genes are TRBV7-3 and TRBJ2-3; 8 nucleotides line up with TRBD1. The CDR3 DNA reads TGTGCCAGCGCCAGGGGGCTTGGTACAGATACGCAGTATTTT. Protein product: CASARGLGTDTQYF.